These 14 T cell receptor beta chains were all obtained from the same sample, sequenced in a study of blood T cells in healthy people across ages. Through a sample-barcoded 5' primer and a J-beta primer mix, a second PCR was run for about 6 to 12 cycles. TCRdb reprocessed the 5' RACE reads via MiXCR and lists one record per CDR3 protein. Of 650,000 to 1,000,000 distinct CDR3 sequences in the sample, under 40% are singletons; the top ten hold 10% to 15%. The sample taken for sequencing was blood. All receptors come from a man aged 18 to 30 in good health.

The sample holds a few counts of this clonotype. The J gene is TRBJ1-4, the V gene TRBV2; 9 nucleotides match TRBD1. The CDR3 length is 16 residues. Germline V gene sequence: CDR1 SNHLY, CDR2 FYNNEI. V was clipped by 6 bases and J by 5 bases; unmatched bases: 10. The CDR3 here is CASSPIPGTGNEKLFF. DNA of the CDR3: TGTGCCAGCAGCCCCATCCCCGGGACAGGGAATGAAAAACTGTTTTTT. The full variable domain, in which reference TRBV2 and TRBJ1-4 provide the parts outside the CDR3, is EPEVTQTPSHQVTQMGQEVILRCVPISNHLYFYWYRQILGQKVEFLVSFYNNEISEKSEIFDDQFSVERPDGSNFTLKIRSTKLEDSAMYFCASSPIPGTGNEKLFFGSGTQLSVL.

This clonotype has a count of ten or more. The chain recombines TRBV27 with TRBJ1-4; tentative D call: TRBD1 (5 bases). The CDR3 covers 15 residues. Looked up from germline, CDR1 is MNHEY and CDR2 is SMNVEV (reference sequence). V lost 6 bases and J lost 0, with 11 bases in between. This chain's CDR3 is CASRFGGSTNEKLFF. Written as DNA, the CDR3 is TGTGCCAGCAGGTTCGGGGGATCAACTAATGAAAAACTGTTTTTT. The complete variable domain, with remaining parts taken from reference TRBV27 and TRBJ1-4, reads EAQVTQNPRYLITVTGKKLTVTCSQNMNHEYMSWYRQDPGLGLRQIYYSMNVEVTDKGDVPEGYKVSRKEKRNFPLILESPSPNQTSLYFCASRFGGSTNEKLFFGSGTQLSVL.

Comment on this clonotype: It may be a read error: a sequence one base away is much more abundant. V is TRBV12-3 or TRBV12-4 and J is TRBJ2-7; the match to TRBD1 covers 8 bases. The CDR3 loop spans 13 amino acids. With V trimmed by 6 bases and J by 7 bases, 8 bases remained unmatched. The CDR3 loop reads CASRRDRYNEQYF. CDR3 nucleotides: TGTGCCAGCAGAAGGGACAGGTACAATGAGCAGTACTTC.

The chain's CDR3 is CASSVGQTSTDTQYF. DNA for the CDR3: TGTGCCAGCAGCGTAGGACAGACTAGCACAGATACGCAGTATTTT. V gene TRBV7-3 combines with J gene TRBJ2-3, with D perhaps TRBD1 (6 bases). CDR1 is SGHTA, CDR2 FQGTGA, per germline. CDR3 size: 15 residues. Trimming removed 5 bases from V and 0 bases from J, with 12 bases in between. Based on the CDR3 plus reference TRBV7-3 and TRBJ2-3, the full variable domain is GAGVSQTPSNKVTEKGKYVELRCDPISGHTALYWYRQSLGQGPEFLIYFQGTGAADDSGLPNDRFFAVRPEGSVSTLKIQRTERGDSAVYLCASSVGQTSTDTQYFGPGTRLTVL.

J is TRBJ1-2 and V is TRBV7-9; D is undetermined. CDR1 and CDR2 from the germline V gene are SEHNR and FQNEAQ (reference sequence). This CDR3 is 14 amino acids long. V shed 5 bases and J shed 2 bases, with 12 bases lying between them. CDR3: CASSTLGQNYGYTF. The CDR3 region has the DNA TGTGCCAGCAGCACCCTCGGGCAAAACTATGGCTACACCTTC.

The rearrangement joins TRBV6-2 or TRBV6-3 to TRBJ2-1; perhaps TRBD2 as D (6 bases). The CDR3 spans 14 residues. Trimming took off 4 bases at V and 6 bases at J, with 13 bases between the two ends. Germline V gives CDR1 MNHEY, CDR2 SVGEGT. The CDR3 region is CASSSGVEANEQFF. The CDR3, as DNA: TGTGCCAGCAGTTCGGGGGTAGAGGCCAATGAGCAGTTCTTC.

The chain carries TRBV5-6 and TRBJ1-1; 10 bases are shared with TRBD1. CDR1 is SGHDT, CDR2 YYEEEE, per germline. The CDR3 runs to 13 residues. V trimming: 2 bases; J trimming: 10 bases; junction bases outside the gene matches: 5. The CDR3 DNA reads as TGTGCCAGCAGCTTTGGGACAGGGGAAGGAGCTTTCTTT. Protein sequence: CASSFGTGEGAFF. Full variable domain (missing parts from reference TRBV5-6 and TRBJ1-1): DAGVTQSPTHLIKTRGQQVTLRCSPKSGHDTVSWYQQALGQGPQFIFQYYEEEERQRGNFPDRFSGHQFPNYSSELNVNALLLGDSALYLCASSFGTGEGAFFGQGTRLTVV.

This clonotype occurred once. The germline gene is not matched at one end of the junction; a read error may be the cause. This rearrangement joins TRBV6-2 or TRBV6-3 to TRBJ1-2, with no clear D. Germline CDR1 MNHEY, CDR2 SVGEGT. The CDR3 covers 14 residues. The CDR3 nucleotides are TGTGCCAGCACGCGAATTGACACCTTCCCGGGCTGCACCTTC. Encoded protein: CASTRIDTFPGCTF.

CDR3 loop: CASSPYRGRDKNTEAFF. The CDR3 DNA reads as TGTGCCAGCAGCCCGTATAGGGGACGGGATAAGAACACTGAAGCTTTCTTT. The chain links TRBV11-2 to TRBJ1-1; weak D call: TRBD1 (5 bases). The CDR3 extends over 17 amino acids. The ends were cut back, 5 bases at V and 1 base at J, with 20 bases in the middle. CDR1 and CDR2 (germline): SGHAT, FQNNGV.

The gene calls are TRBV6-5 and TRBJ1-1, with D possibly being TRBD1 (5 bases). The CDR3 loop spans 15 amino acids. CDR1 MNHEY and CDR2 SVGAGI come from the germline V gene. V was shortened by 4 bases and J by 2 bases, with 14 bases between the two germline ends. Written as DNA, the CDR3 is TGTGCCAGCAGTTCCCGCCCAGGGAGCAACACTGAAGCTTTCTTT. It translates to CASSSRPGSNTEAFF.

The gene calls are TRBV15 and TRBJ2-5; the match to TRBD2 covers 10 bases. The CDR3 runs 16 residues. CDR1 is LNHNV, CDR2 YYDKDF, per germline (reference sequence). V dropped 1 base and J dropped 11; count of bases not matched to a gene: 13. This CDR3 is CATSRGEREGKNEQYF. CDR3 DNA sequence: TGTGCCACCAGCAGAGGAGAGCGGGAGGGCAAAAATGAGCAGTACTTC.

The genes are TRBV7-3 and TRBJ1-2; D is possibly TRBD1 (6 bases). V lost 0 bases to trimming and J lost 8 bases, with 16 bases between them. This CDR3 is built from 15 residues. Germline lookup yields CDR1 SGHTA and CDR2 FQGTGA. CDR3 loop: CASSLTRAGEGGYTF. The CDR3 DNA reads as TGTGCCAGCAGCTTAACGCGGGCAGGGGAGGGCGGCTACACCTTC.

DNA for the CDR3: TGTGCCAGCAGCGTAGAATCGTTAAACGGGGAGCTGTTTTTT. It is translated as CASSVESLNGELFF. The chain employs TRBV9 and TRBJ2-2, with unresolved D. The CDR3 consists of 14 residues. Between the trimmed V and J ends, which lost 0 bases and 7 bases, there was a span of 10 bases. Germline V gene sequence: CDR1 SGDLS, CDR2 YYNGEE.

The chain couples TRBV6-2 or TRBV6-3 to TRBJ2-1, with 9 bases identical to TRBD2. With V trimmed by 0 bases and J by 2 bases, 5 bases remained unmatched. Germline-derived CDR1 and CDR2 are MNHEY and SVGEGT. The CDR3 covers 17 residues. CDR3 region: CASSYSGGGDPYNEQFF. The CDR3 bases are TGTGCCAGCAGTTACTCTGGCGGGGGGGACCCCTACAATGAGCAGTTCTTC.